The sequence of this TCR beta chain was determined in a study of T cell responses to AZD1222 COVID-19 vaccine. Study results and caveats: Variant regions that are unmutated are reportedly the target of nearly half of spike-specific TCRs. Clonal diversity may have been underestimated, and the donors were mostly white British, with more females than males. CD4 TCRs associated with vaccination spanned spike, dominating at 160-218 and 743-854.

As to this clone: Its antigen is undetermined. The junction and the germline gene differ at one end; a read error may be behind it.

This CDR3 comprises 17 residues. Germline values: CDR1 MGHRA, CDR2 YSYEKL. TCRdb keeps only in-frame clones here, not all; method: immunoSEQ multiplex PCR. This repertoire shows about 100,000 clones, 87% found once; its top ten account for 4% to 4.5%. The clonotype comes from an adult in good health. The chain couples TRBV4-1 to TRBJ2-3, with TRBD2 identical over 7 bases. The sample in question was peripheral blood, obtained on day 0 of MenACWY control vaccination. The CDR3 coding sequence is TGCGCCAGCAGTCAAGATCTGGAGCGGGATCGACTAGATACGCAGTATTTT. Translation: CASSQDLERDRLDTQYF.